This TCR beta chain stems from a study of blood T cell repertoires in COVID-19. Clinical history as reported by participants underpinned cohort assignment. Measured with immunoSEQ multiplex PCR; TCRdb has only the in-frame clones, and not every one. Of 110,000 to 150,000 clones listed, around 87% are singletons. The source material was PBMCs or T cells enriched from blood (not recorded which). The source of this sequence is a man in his sixties who had recovered from COVID-19.

CDR3 residues: CASNAQTYGYTF. CDR3 bases: TGTGCCAGCAATGCCCAGACTTATGGCTACACCTTC. This chain joins TRBV28 and TRBJ1-2; unclear D gene. The V gene's germline CDR1 is MDHEN and CDR2 SYDVKM. The CDR3 extends over 12 amino acids. V lost 7 bases and J lost 5, with 11 bases in between.